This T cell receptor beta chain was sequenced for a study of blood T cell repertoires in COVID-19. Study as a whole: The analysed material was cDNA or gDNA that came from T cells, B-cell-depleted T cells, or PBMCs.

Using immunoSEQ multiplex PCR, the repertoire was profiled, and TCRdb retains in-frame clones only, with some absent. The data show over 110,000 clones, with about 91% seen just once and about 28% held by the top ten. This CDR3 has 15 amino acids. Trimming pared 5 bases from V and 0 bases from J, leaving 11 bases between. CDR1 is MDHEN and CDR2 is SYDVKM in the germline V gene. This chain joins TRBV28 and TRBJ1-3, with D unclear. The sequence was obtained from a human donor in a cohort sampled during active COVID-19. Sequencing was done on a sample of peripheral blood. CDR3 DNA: TGTGCCAGCAGTCCCGCCGAGTACTCTGGAAACACCATATATTTT. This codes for CASSPAEYSGNTIYF.